This TCR beta chain derives from a study of T cell clonotyping in hematopoietic cell transplantation. There are a few counts of this clone. Produced via immunoSEQ multiplex PCR; TCRdb's table is partial and in-frame only. The table lists fewer than 6,000 clones, around a fifth of them singletons, with over 20% in the top ten. The V end was cut by 2 bases, the J end by 0 bases, with 3 bases between. The V gene's germline CDR1 is GTSNPN and CDR2 SVGIG (reference sequence). The CDR3 length is 12 residues. This TCR derives from a young adult male patient who had an allogeneic stem cell transplant, so the T cells may come from the graft donor. Some clones in this sample may be carry-over from other donors' samples. The chain couples TRBV30 to TRBJ2-3; D gene ambiguous. The source material was PBMCs, sampled 180 days after allogeneic stem cell transplant. CDR3 residues: CAWSSSTDTQYF. The CDR3 DNA is TGTGCCTGGAGTTCTAGCACAGATACGCAGTATTTT.